A single sample is the source of the 28 T cell receptor beta chains below, sequenced in a study of T cell repertoires in cytomegalovirus infection. One entry per CDR3 protein, called by TCRdb with MiXCR from the reads. In the table there are about 140,000 distinct CDR3 sequences, about 6.5% of which are singletons. Sequenced: PBMCs. These TCRs come from a human donor in good health (CMV status not recorded). Some clones in this sample may be carry-over from other donors' samples.

This clonotype was observed at least ten times. The chain links TRBV7-6 to TRBJ1-1; D uncertain. CDR1 is SGHVS and CDR2 is FNYEAQ in the germline V gene. This CDR3 is 13 amino acids long. V gave up 0 bases and J gave up 4 bases, with 6 bases separating them. CDR3 sequence: CASSLASGTEAFF. CDR3 coding DNA: TGTGCCAGCAGCTTAGCGTCGGGCACTGAAGCTTTCTTT. Together with reference TRBV7-6 and TRBJ1-1, the CDR3 gives the full variable domain: GAGVSQSPRYKVTKRGQDVALRCDPISGHVSLYWYRQALGQGPEFLTYFNYEAQQDKSGLPNDRFSAERPEGSISTLTIQRTEQRDSAMYRCASSLASGTEAFFGQGTRLTVV.

This clonotype was recorded at least ten times. The gene calls are TRBV7-9 and TRBJ1-1; 7 bases agree with TRBD1. CDR1 and CDR2 (germline): SEHNR, FQNEAQ (reference sequence). This CDR3 has 16 amino acids. Trimming removed 3 bases from V and 1 base from J; junction bases left unmatched: 8. The CDR3 nucleotides read TGTGCCAGCAGCTTTACAGGGGCCACGAGGAACACTGAAGCTTTCTTT. Its protein product is CASSFTGATRNTEAFF.

At least ten counts were recorded for this clonotype. The J gene is TRBJ2-1, the V gene TRBV20-1; TRBD2 agrees at 7 bases. V lost 0 bases, J lost 5 bases, and 10 bases stayed unmatched. CDR1 and CDR2 from the germline V gene are DFQATT and SNEGSKA (reference sequence). The CDR3 has 16 residues. The CDR3 DNA is TGCAGTGCTAGAGATCGAAGCGGGGTAGCAGACAATGAGCAGTTCTTC. Translation gives CSARDRSGVADNEQFF.

This clonotype has a count of ten or more. CDR3 in DNA: TGCAGTGCTAGTAAGGCGGCCGATCCTGGAAACACCATATATTTT. Translation gives CSASKAADPGNTIYF. The chain uses TRBV20-1 and TRBJ1-3, with D hard to call. Trimming removed 3 bases at V and 2 bases at J, with 14 bases between. The length of the CDR3 is 15 residues. Germline lookup yields CDR1 DFQATT and CDR2 SNEGSKA (reference sequence).

This clonotype was seen many times. This chain uses TRBV7-2 with TRBJ2-2; D unclear. This CDR3 is built from 14 residues. CDR1 and CDR2 from the germline V gene are SGHTA and FQGNSA. The V and J ends lost 2 bases and 3 bases respectively, with 7 bases between them. In nucleotides, the CDR3 is TGTGCCAGCAGCTTAACTGCCCACACCGGGGAGCTGTTTTTT. Its protein product is CASSLTAHTGELFF.

A few counts support this clonotype. The CDR3 here is CASSMDGNQPQHF. For the CDR3, the DNA is TGTGCCAGCAGCATGGACGGGAATCAGCCCCAGCATTTT. V and J are TRBV12-3 or TRBV12-4 and TRBJ1-5, with D uncertain. V was trimmed by 6 bases and J by 4 bases, leaving 10 bases between them. The CDR3 is 13 amino acids.

This clonotype was counted ten times or more. The chain uses TRBV6-2 or TRBV6-3 and TRBJ2-7; no reliable D call. V was clipped by 6 bases and J by 1 base, with 16 bases between them. Germline V gene lookup returns CDR1 MNHEY and CDR2 SVGEGT. This CDR3 region has 15 residues. The CDR3 sequence: CASRFRDWASYEQYF. In DNA form, the CDR3 reads TGTGCCAGCAGGTTCAGAGACTGGGCGTCCTACGAGCAGTACTTC.

This chain links TRBV12-3 or TRBV12-4 with TRBJ1-5, with D maybe TRBD1 (5 bases). CDR3 size: 16 residues. The ends were cut back, 5 bases at V and 2 bases at J, with 16 bases in the middle. The CDR3 DNA is TGTGCCAGCAGTGCCTCCCCCCTGGGGGGCAATCAGCCCCAGCATTTT. Protein sequence: CASSASPLGGNQPQHF.

This clonotype was detected many times. This chain connects TRBV10-3 to TRBJ2-5; D is undetermined. Trimming stripped 0 bases from V and 2 bases from J, with 10 bases between. The CDR3 has 15 residues. The V gene's germline CDR1 is ENHRY and CDR2 SYGVKD. CDR3 nucleotides: TGTGCCATCAGTGAGTCGAGTCCTAGACAAGAGACCCAGTACTTC. This codes for CAISESSPRQETQYF.

The chain carries TRBV4-3 and TRBJ2-1; the match to TRBD2 covers 15 bases. V shed 1 base, J shed 3 bases, and the junction held 1 base outside the gene matches. CDR3 length equals 17 residues. Germline V CDR1 and CDR2: LGHNA, YSLEER. This CDR3 is CASSQGTSGGVYNEQFF. The CDR3 nucleotides are TGCGCCAGCAGCCAAGGGACTAGCGGGGGGGTCTACAATGAGCAGTTCTTC.

There are many counts of this clonotype. The gene calls are TRBV24-1 and TRBJ1-1, with TRBD1 as a possible D gene (6 bases). Per germline, CDR1 KGHDR and CDR2 SFDVKD. This CDR3 spans 12 amino acids. V was clipped by 6 bases and J by 4 bases, with 8 bases between them. CDR3 nucleotide sequence: TGTGCCACCAGTCGGGGGCGCACTGAAGCTTTCTTT. Protein sequence: CATSRGRTEAFF.

This clonotype was counted ten times or more. This chain uses TRBV15 with TRBJ2-3; D gene uncertain. Germline lookup yields CDR1 LNHNV and CDR2 YYDKDF (reference sequence). This CDR3 has 16 amino acids. V lost 4 bases and J lost 7, with 21 bases in between. In DNA, the CDR3 is TGTGCCACCAGCACCTACATCCTCCTAGGGTCAAATACGCAGTATTTT. Its translation is CATSTYILLGSNTQYF. Using reference TRBV15 and TRBJ2-3 for the parts outside the CDR3, the full variable domain is DAMVIQNPRYQVTQFGKPVTLSCSQTLNHNVMYWYQQKSSQAPKLLFHYYDKDFNNEADTPDNFQSRRPNTSFCFLDIRSPGLGDTAMYLCATSTYILLGSNTQYFGPGTRLTVL.

This clonotype was seen many times. The V call is TRBV7-3, the J call TRBJ2-1; D ambiguous. CDR1 and CDR2 from the germline V gene are SGHTA and FQGTGA. The CDR3 loop spans 14 amino acids. V lost 5 bases and J lost 6, with 14 bases in between. The CDR3, as DNA: TGTGCCAGCAGCCTACGTCCCGGGTCCAATGAGCAGTTCTTC. Amino acids: CASSLRPGSNEQFF.

Ten or more counts support this clonotype. The rearrangement joins TRBV5-4 to TRBJ2-7, with D unresolved. V was clipped by 0 bases and J by 5 bases, with 6 bases between them. The CDR3 extends over 12 amino acids. Germline loops: CDR1 SGHNT, CDR2 YYREEE (reference sequence). The CDR3 DNA reads as TGTGCCAGCAGCTTGGACCGGGACGAGCAGTACTTC. Protein sequence: CASSLDRDEQYF.

This clonotype was recorded many times. The chain employs TRBV5-6 and TRBJ1-2; TRBD1 aligns across 9 bases. The CDR3 is made up of 15 amino acids. Germline CDR1 and CDR2: SGHDT and YYEEEE. V lost 2 bases and J lost 3; bases outside the gene matches: 5. The CDR3 region is CASSLQGAADYGYTF. The CDR3 DNA reads TGTGCCAGCAGCTTACAGGGGGCGGCGGACTATGGCTACACCTTC.

This clonotype was detected ten times or more. CDR3 residues: CAAAKRALSYEQYF. CDR3 bases: TGTGCCGCGGCGAAACGGGCGTTGTCCTACGAGCAGTACTTC. This chain links TRBV6-2 or TRBV6-3 with TRBJ2-7, with D unresolved. Between the trimmed V and J ends, which lost 11 bases and 1 base, there was a span of 18 bases. The CDR3 spans 14 residues. Looked up from germline, CDR1 is MNHEY and CDR2 is SVGEGT.

This clonotype was counted many times. The chain links TRBV7-2 to TRBJ2-3; TRBD1 might be the D (6 bases). The V gene's germline CDR1 is SGHTA and CDR2 FQGNSA. CDR3 length equals 19 residues. The germline V and J ends were trimmed by 6 bases and 5 bases, with 30 bases remaining between them. The CDR3 DNA sequence: TGTGCCAGCAGTGACCGGACCCAGGGACACAGACGAGTGGGAGATACGCAGTATTTT. Translating gives CASSDRTQGHRRVGDTQYF.

The chain has TRBV6-1 and TRBJ2-7; 12 bases line up with TRBD1. This CDR3 spans 19 amino acids. The germline V gene has CDR1 MNHNS and CDR2 SASEGT. V gave up 6 bases and J gave up 2 bases; unmatched junction bases: 17. The CDR3 sequence: CASRLGQGAIDLITYEQYF. CDR3 coding DNA: TGTGCCAGCAGATTGGGACAGGGGGCCATCGACCTGATAACCTACGAGCAGTACTTC.

This clonotype has a count of ten or more. Here the CDR3 DNA reads TGTGCCAGCAGTTTCTGGGGGAGCTCCTACAATGAGCAGTTCTTC. Amino acids: CASSFWGSSYNEQFF. The chain carries TRBV27 and TRBJ2-1; D possibly matches TRBD1 or TRBD2 (5 bases each). The CDR3 runs 15 residues. Trimming took off 3 bases at V and 0 bases at J, with 9 bases between the two ends. CDR1 and CDR2 (germline): MNHEY, SMNVEV (reference sequence).

This clonotype came up a few times. This chain joins TRBV7-2 and TRBJ2-5; 11 bases line up with TRBD2. Per germline, CDR1 SGHTA and CDR2 FQGNSA. CDR3 length equals 16 residues. V gave up 6 bases and J gave up 4 bases; unmatched junction bases: 10. CDR3 sequence reads: CASRPPLAGGRETQYF. The DNA of the CDR3 is TGTGCCAGCAGACCCCCCCTAGCGGGGGGACGAGAGACCCAGTACTTC.

This clonotype was seen many times. CDR3 sequence reads: CASGQGVGELFF. CDR3 sequence (DNA): TGTGCCAGCGGCCAGGGGGTCGGGGAGCTGTTTTTT. This rearrangement joins TRBV7-8 to TRBJ2-2; 7 bases are shared with TRBD1. V dropped 8 bases and J dropped 7; count of bases not matched to a gene: 4. This CDR3 has 12 residues. In germline, CDR1 is SGHVS, CDR2 FQNEAQ.

This clonotype has at least ten counts. The chain couples TRBV2 to TRBJ1-4, with no clear D. In germline, CDR1 is SNHLY, CDR2 FYNNEI. The CDR3 is made up of 13 amino acids. Trimming took 8 bases from V and 5 from J, leaving 12 bases between them. The CDR3 region is CASWGRRNEKLFF. For the CDR3, the DNA is TGTGCCAGCTGGGGAAGGCGGAATGAAAAACTGTTTTTT.

V gene TRBV20-1 combines with J gene TRBJ2-3; D might be TRBD1 (5 bases). The CDR3 contains 12 residues. CDR1 is DFQATT and CDR2 is SNEGSKA in the germline V gene (reference sequence). Trimming removed 3 bases at V and 4 bases at J, with 8 bases between. The CDR3 nucleotides read TGCAGTGCTAGCAGGGAAGCAGATACGCAGTATTTT. This codes for CSASREADTQYF.

This clonotype came up many times. This rearrangement joins TRBV7-3 to TRBJ2-5, with 9 nucleotides matching TRBD1. V lost 5 bases to trimming and J lost 3 bases; unmatched junction nucleotides: 10. Germline CDR1 is SGHTA and CDR2 is FQGTGA. CDR3 size: 16 residues. The CDR3 sequence is CASSLQGASNKETQYF. CDR3 coding DNA: TGTGCCAGCAGCCTACAGGGGGCGTCGAACAAAGAGACCCAGTACTTC.

This clonotype was counted at least ten times. V usage is TRBV7-2 and J usage is TRBJ2-1, with D possibly TRBD2 on 7 matching bases. The germline CDR1 and CDR2 sequences are SGHTA and FQGNSA. The CDR3 sequence is 17 residues long. V lost 4 bases and J 0 bases, leaving 16 bases between the germline ends. The CDR3 protein is CASSSLGGDPSYNEQFF. The CDR3 DNA sequence: TGTGCCAGCAGCTCTTTAGGGGGGGACCCCTCCTACAATGAGCAGTTCTTC.

This clonotype turned up a few times. This sequence joins TRBV12-3 or TRBV12-4 and TRBJ1-2, with unresolved D. Trimming removed 7 bases from V and 0 bases from J, with 12 bases in between. The CDR3 covers 14 residues. Here the CDR3 reads CASNLLLANYGYTF. In nucleotides, the CDR3 is TGTGCCAGCAACCTACTACTAGCTAACTATGGCTACACCTTC.

The table lists this clonotype with many counts. V gene TRBV28 combines with J gene TRBJ2-7, with 7 positions matching TRBD1. The CDR3 sequence is 14 residues long. The trim removed 3 bases at V and 4 bases at J, leaving 6 bases unmatched. Germline loops: CDR1 MDHEN, CDR2 SYDVKM. CDR3 DNA: TGTGCCAGCAGTTTGGTTAGGGGGCAATACGAGCAGTACTTC. It is translated as CASSLVRGQYEQYF.

In this sample, this clonotype turned up many times. This chain joins TRBV7-9 and TRBJ1-1; D remains ambiguous. This CDR3 region has 17 residues. Trimming removed 2 bases from V and 1 base from J, with 17 bases in between. Germline CDR1 SEHNR, CDR2 FQNEAQ (reference sequence). The CDR3 sequence is CASSLRRGLIGNTEAFF. Written as DNA, the CDR3 is TGTGCCAGCAGCTTACGTAGAGGGTTGATTGGGAACACTGAAGCTTTCTTT.